This T cell receptor (beta chain) was identified during a study of neurological immune-mediated disorders. Study conclusions and caveats: HTLV-1-associated myelopathy had the most TCR clonal expansion, while multiple sclerosis had the least, a level that fell below healthy controls. There were no CDR3 amino acid sequences shared by expanded clones across subjects, a result suggesting private repertoires in all groups.

The cell input for sorted libraries was some 1 million, and those cells were CD4+ or CD8+ T cells. This CDR3 spans 12 amino acids. Deletions cut 6 bases from V and 9 bases from J, with 12 bases between. This clonotype was counted a few times. Its target is unknown. The cDNA was generated by 5'RACE with 10-nucleotide random UMIs. TCRdb reprocessed the 5' RACE reads with MiXCR, giving one entry per CDR3 protein. The sample contains 30,000 to 45,000 distinct CDR3 sequences, 11% of which appear only once. V and J are TRBV12-3 or TRBV12-4 and TRBJ2-1; perhaps TRBD2 as D (5 bases). The receptor's source is a woman in her 30s with HTLV-1-associated myelopathy (HAM/TSP). Sample: CD4+ T cells from blood. The CDR3 is CASSPGGGEQFF. In DNA form, the CDR3 reads TGTGCCAGCAGCCCAGGAGGCGGTGAGCAGTTCTTC.